This TCR beta chain was captured by sequencing in a study of blood T cell repertoires in COVID-19. The wider study: The United States, Italy and Spain were the sources of the acute and convalescent COVID-19 samples. T cells, B-cell-depleted T cells, or PBMCs supplied cDNA or gDNA.

It was during active infection that Seattle patients were enrolled and then longitudinally followed. The CDR3 totals 14 residues. V was pared by 2 bases and J by 4 bases, with 9 bases between. CDR1 and CDR2 from the germline V gene are SNHLY and FYNNEI. The table came from immunoSEQ multiplex PCR; TCRdb's copy has only in-frame clones and leaves some out. The repertoire has 150,000 to 250,000 clones, 94% of them found once; the top ten carry around 0.8%. V is TRBV2 and J is TRBJ1-5; a possible D gene is TRBD1 (5 bases). This TCR was recovered from a man aged 25-40 years with COVID-19, enrolled during active disease. Sequencing used peripheral blood. The CDR3 DNA follows: TGTGCCAGCAGTGAACGGGCAGGGAATCAGCCCCAGCATTTT. As protein: CASSERAGNQPQHF. Looking up the rest from reference TRBV2 and TRBJ1-5 gives the full variable domain: EPEVTQTPSHQVTQMGQEVILRCVPISNHLYFYWYRQILGQKVEFLVSFYNNEISEKSEIFDDQFSVERPDGSNFTLKIRSTKLEDSAMYFCASSERAGNQPQHFGDGTRLSIL.